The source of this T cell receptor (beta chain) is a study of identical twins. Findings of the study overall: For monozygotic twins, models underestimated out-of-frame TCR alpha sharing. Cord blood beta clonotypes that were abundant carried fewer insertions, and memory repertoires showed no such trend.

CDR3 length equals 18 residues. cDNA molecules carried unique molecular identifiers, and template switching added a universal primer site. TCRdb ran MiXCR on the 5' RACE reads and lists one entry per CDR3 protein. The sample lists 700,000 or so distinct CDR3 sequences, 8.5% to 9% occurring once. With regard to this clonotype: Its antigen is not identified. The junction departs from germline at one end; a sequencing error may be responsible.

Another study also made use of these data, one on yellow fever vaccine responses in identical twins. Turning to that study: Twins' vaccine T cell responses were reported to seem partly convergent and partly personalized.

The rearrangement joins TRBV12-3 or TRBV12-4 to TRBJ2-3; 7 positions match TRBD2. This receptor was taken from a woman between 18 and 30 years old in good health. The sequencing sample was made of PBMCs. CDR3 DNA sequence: TGTGCCCGCAGTTTAGCGGCCCCCACAGCGGGGCGCACAGATACGCAGTATTTT. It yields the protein CARSLAAPTAGRTDTQYF.